This TCR beta chain was identified during a study of blood T cell repertoires in COVID-19. Per the study methods: Reference gene primers were amplified, and this amplification served to estimate nucleated cell counts. Clones were read by immunoSEQ multiplex PCR, and TCRdb kept only the in-frame ones, dropping some. The DNA was the basis for D and trimming; V, J and clone size are from that table. This table has roughly 460,000 clones, around 90% appearing once. Patients from Seattle were sampled longitudinally, starting during active infection. This sequence originates from a man aged 18 to 30 with COVID-19, enrolled during active disease. Sequencing was carried out using peripheral blood.

In DNA, the CDR3 is TGTGCCAGCAGCCCCCGGGACAGGGGCACAGATACGCAGTATTTT. It yields the protein CASSPRDRGTDTQYF. The chain combines TRBV14 with TRBJ2-3; 9 bases agree with TRBD1. Germline assignment: CDR1 SGHDN and CDR2 FVKESK. The CDR3 has 15 amino acids. The V segment lost 4 bases and the J segment 1 base; nucleotides outside the gene matches: 3.